This entry concerns a single T cell receptor (beta chain). These data belong to a study of blood T cell repertoires in COVID-19. For the study at large: In each case, the material was cDNA or gDNA derived from T cells, B-cell-depleted T cells, or PBMCs.

The CDR3 has 16 amino acids. Deletions cut 5 bases from V and 2 bases from J, with 19 bases between. From germline, CDR1 is SGHTA and CDR2 FQGTGA. Clones were sequenced by immunoSEQ multiplex PCR, and TCRdb holds only the in-frame ones, with some missing. Here the sample spans 150,000 to 200,000 clones, approximately 80% being singletons. Participants were aged about 18 to 89 years from some 24 US areas. Clinical histories supplied by participants themselves formed the basis of cohort assignment. The specimen sequenced was PBMCs or T cells enriched from blood (not recorded which). The V call is TRBV7-3, the J call TRBJ2-7; a weak D match, TRBD1 (5 bases). This TCR came from a man aged 35 to 55 who had recovered from COVID-19. The CDR3 loop reads CASSDWAAGPTYEQYV. The CDR3 bases are TGTGCCAGCAGCGACTGGGCGGCAGGGCCAACCTACGAGCAGTACGTC.